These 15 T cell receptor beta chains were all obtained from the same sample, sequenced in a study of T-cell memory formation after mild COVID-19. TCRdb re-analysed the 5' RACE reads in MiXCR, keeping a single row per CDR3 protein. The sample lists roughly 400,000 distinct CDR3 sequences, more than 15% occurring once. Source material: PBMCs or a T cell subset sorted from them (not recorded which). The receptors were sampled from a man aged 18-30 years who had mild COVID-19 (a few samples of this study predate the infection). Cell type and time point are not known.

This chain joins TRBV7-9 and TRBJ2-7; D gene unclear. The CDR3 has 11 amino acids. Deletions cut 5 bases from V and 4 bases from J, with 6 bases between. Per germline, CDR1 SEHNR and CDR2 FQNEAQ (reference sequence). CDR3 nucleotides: TGTGCCAGCAGCAATCAGTACGAGCAGTACGTC. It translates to CASSNQYEQYV.

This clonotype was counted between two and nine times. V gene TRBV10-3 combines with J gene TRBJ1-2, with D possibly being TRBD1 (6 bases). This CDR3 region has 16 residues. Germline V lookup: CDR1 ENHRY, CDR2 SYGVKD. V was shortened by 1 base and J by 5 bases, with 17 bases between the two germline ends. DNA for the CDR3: TGTGCCATCAGTGAGTTCACACTAGACAGGAGATATGGCTACACCTTC. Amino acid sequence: CAISEFTLDRRYGYTF.

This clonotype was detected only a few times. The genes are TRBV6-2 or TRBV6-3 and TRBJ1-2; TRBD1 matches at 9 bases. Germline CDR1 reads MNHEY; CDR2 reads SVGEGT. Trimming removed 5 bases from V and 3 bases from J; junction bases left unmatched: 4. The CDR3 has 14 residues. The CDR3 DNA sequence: TGTGCCAGCAGTCAGACAGGGGGAGACTATGGCTACACCTTC. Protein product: CASSQTGGDYGYTF.

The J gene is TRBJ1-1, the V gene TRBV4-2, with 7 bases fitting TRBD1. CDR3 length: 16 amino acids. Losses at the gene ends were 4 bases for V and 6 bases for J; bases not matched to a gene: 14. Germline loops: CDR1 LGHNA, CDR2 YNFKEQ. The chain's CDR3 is CASSPQSGEGGAEAFF. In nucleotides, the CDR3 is TGTGCCAGCAGCCCACAAAGTGGGGAAGGGGGCGCTGAAGCTTTCTTT.

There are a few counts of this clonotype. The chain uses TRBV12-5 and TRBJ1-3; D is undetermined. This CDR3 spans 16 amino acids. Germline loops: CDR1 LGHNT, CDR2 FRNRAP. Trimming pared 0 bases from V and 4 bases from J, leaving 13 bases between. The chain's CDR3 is CASGLVVPAEGNTIYF. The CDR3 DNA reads TGTGCTAGTGGTTTGGTAGTCCCTGCGGAAGGAAACACCATATATTTT.

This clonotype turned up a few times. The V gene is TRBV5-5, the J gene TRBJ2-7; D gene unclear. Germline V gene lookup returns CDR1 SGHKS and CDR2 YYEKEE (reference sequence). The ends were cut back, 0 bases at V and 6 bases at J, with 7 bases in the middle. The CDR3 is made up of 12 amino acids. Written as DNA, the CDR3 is TGTGCCAGCAGCTTGGACAGTCCCGAGCAGTACGTC. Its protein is CASSLDSPEQYV.

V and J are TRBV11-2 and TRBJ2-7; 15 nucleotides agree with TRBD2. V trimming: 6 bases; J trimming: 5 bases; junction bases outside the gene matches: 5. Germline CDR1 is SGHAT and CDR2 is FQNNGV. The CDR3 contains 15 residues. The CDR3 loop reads CASRRTSGRVDEQYF. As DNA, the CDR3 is TGTGCCAGCAGAAGGACTAGCGGGAGGGTCGACGAGCAGTACTTC.

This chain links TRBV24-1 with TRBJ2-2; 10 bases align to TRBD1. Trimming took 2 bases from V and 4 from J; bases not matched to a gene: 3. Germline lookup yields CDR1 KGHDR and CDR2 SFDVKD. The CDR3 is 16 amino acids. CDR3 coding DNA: TGTGCCACCAGTGATTCCGGGACAGGGGTCACCGGGGAGCTGTTTTTT. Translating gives CATSDSGTGVTGELFF.

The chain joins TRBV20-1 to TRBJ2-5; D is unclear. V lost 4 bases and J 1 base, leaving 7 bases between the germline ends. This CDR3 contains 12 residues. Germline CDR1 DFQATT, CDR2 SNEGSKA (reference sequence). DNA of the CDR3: TGCAGTGCTACACAATCCCAAGAGACCCAGTACTTC. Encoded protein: CSATQSQETQYF.

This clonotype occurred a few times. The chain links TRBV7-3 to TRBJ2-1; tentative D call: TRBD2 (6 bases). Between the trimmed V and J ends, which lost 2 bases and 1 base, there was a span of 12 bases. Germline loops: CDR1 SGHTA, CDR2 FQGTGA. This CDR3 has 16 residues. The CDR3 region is CASSLPGRGSYNEQFF. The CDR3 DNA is TGTGCCAGCAGCTTACCGGGGCGGGGTTCCTACAATGAGCAGTTCTTC. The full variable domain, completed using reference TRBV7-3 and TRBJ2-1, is GAGVSQTPSNKVTEKGKYVELRCDPISGHTALYWYRQSLGQGPEFLIYFQGTGAADDSGLPNDRFFAVRPEGSVSTLKIQRTERGDSAVYLCASSLPGRGSYNEQFFGPGTRLTVL.

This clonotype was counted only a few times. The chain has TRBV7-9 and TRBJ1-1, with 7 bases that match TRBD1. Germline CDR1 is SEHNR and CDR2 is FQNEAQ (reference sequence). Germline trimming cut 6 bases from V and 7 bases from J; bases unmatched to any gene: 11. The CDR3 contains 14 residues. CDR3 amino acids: CASSREGATLEAFF. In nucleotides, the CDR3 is TGTGCCAGCAGTCGAGAGGGGGCTACGCTTGAAGCTTTCTTT.

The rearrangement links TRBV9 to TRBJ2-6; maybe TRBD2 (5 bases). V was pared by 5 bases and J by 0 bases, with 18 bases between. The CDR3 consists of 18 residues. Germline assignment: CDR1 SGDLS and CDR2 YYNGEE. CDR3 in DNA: TGTGCCAGCAGTGCCACCCGGGGTACCGCCTCTGGGGCCAACGTCCTGACTTTC. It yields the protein CASSATRGTASGANVLTF.

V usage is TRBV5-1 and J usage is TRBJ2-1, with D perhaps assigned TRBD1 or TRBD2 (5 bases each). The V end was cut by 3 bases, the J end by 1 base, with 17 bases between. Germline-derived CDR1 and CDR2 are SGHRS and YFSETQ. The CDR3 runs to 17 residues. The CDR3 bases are TGCGCCAGCAGCTCCCGGACCGGGGCCCCTTCCTACAATGAGCAGTTCTTC. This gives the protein CASSSRTGAPSYNEQFF.

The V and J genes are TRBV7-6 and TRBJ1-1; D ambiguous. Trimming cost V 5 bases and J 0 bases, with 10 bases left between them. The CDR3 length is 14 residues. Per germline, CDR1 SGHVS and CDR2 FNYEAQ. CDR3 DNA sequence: TGTGCCAGCAGCCCACGAAGAATGAACACTGAAGCTTTCTTT. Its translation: CASSPRRMNTEAFF.

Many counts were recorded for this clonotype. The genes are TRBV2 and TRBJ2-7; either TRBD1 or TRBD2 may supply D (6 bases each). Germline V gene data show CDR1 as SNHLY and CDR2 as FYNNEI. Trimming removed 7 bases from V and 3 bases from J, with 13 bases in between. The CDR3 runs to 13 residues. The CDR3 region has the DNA TGTGCCAGCACGCGGGACACCAACTACGAGCAGTACTTC. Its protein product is CASTRDTNYEQYF.